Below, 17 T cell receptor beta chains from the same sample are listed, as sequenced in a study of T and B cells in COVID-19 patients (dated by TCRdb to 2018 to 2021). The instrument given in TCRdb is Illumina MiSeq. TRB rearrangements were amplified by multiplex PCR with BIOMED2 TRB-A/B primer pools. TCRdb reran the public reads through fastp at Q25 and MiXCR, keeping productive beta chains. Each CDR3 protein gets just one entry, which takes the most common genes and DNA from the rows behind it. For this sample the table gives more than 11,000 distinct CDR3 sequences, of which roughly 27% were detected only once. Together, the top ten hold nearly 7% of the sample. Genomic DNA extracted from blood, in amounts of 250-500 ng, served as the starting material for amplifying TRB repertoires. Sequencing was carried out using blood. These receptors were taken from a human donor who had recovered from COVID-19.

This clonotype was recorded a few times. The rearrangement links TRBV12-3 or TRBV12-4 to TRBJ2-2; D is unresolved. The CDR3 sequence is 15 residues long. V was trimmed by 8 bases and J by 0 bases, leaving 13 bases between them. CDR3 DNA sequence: TGTGCCAGCGGTCAGCGTCGTACGAACACCGGGGAGCTGTTTTTT. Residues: CASGQRRTNTGELFF.

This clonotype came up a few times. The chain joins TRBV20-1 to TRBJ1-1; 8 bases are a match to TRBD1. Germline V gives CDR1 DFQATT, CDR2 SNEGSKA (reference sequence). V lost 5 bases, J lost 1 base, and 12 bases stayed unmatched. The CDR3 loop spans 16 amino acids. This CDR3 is CSAEGAGGRRNTEAFF. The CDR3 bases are TGCAGTGCTGAGGGGGCAGGGGGCAGGAGGAACACTGAAGCTTTCTTT.

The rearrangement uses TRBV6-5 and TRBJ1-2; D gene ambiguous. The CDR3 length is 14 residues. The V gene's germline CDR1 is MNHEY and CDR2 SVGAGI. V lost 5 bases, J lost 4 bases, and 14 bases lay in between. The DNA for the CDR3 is TGTGCCAGCAGTGAGGGCAGTTATTCCTATGGCTACACCTTC. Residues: CASSEGSYSYGYTF.

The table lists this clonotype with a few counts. The chain's CDR3 is CASSLVVGQNEKLFF. CDR3 sequence (DNA): TGTGCCAGCAGCTTAGTGGTAGGACAGAATGAAAAACTGTTTTTT. The chain uses TRBV11-2 and TRBJ1-4; TRBD1 is a possible D gene (6 bases). The V and J ends lost 1 base and 5 bases respectively, with 11 bases between them. CDR3 length equals 15 residues. Germline lookup yields CDR1 SGHAT and CDR2 FQNNGV.

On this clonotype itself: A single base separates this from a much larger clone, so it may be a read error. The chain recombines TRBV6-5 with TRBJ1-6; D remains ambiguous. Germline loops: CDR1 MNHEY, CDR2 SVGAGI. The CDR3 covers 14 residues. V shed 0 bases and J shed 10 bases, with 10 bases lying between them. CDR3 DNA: TGTGCCAGCAGTTACTCGGATCGGAGATCACCCCTCCACTTT. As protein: CASSYSDRRSPLHF.

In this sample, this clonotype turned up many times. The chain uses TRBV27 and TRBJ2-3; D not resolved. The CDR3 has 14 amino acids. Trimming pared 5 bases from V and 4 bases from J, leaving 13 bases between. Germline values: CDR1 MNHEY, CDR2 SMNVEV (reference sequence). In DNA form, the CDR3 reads TGTGCCAGCAGTCCCTCCCTCTTACCAGATACGCAGTATTTT. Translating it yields CASSPSLLPDTQYF.

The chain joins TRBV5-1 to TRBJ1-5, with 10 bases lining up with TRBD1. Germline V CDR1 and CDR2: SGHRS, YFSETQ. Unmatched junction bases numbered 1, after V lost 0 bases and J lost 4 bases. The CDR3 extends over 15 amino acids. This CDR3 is CASSLAGQGNQPQHF. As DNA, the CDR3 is TGCGCCAGCAGCTTGGCGGGACAGGGGAATCAGCCCCAGCATTTT.

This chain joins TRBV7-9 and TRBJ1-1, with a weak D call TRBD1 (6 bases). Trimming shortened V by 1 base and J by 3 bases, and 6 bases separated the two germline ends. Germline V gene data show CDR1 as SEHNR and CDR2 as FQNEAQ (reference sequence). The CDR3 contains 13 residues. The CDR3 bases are TGTGCCAGCAGCTTAGAGGGGGACACTGAAGCTTTCTTT. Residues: CASSLEGDTEAFF.

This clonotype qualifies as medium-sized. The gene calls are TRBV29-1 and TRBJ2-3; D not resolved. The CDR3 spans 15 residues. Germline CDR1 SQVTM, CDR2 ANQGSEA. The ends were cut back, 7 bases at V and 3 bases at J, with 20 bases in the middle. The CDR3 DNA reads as TGCAGCGCTACAATCCTGGCGGAGACTACAGATACGCAGTATTTT. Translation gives CSATILAETTDTQYF.

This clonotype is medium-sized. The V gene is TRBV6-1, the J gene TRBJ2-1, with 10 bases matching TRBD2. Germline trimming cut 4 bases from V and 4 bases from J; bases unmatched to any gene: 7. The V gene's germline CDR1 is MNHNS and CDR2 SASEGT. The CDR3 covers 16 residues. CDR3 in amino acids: CASSVTGTSAYNEQFF. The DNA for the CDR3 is TGTGCCAGCAGTGTGACCGGGACTAGCGCATACAATGAGCAGTTCTTC.

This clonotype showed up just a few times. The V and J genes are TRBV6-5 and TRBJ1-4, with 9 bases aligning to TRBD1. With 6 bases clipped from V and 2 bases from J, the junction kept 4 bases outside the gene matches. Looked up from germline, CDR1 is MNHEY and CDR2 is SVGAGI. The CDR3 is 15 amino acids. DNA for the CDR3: TGTGCCAGCAGCTACGGGACAGGGACTAATGAAAAACTGTTTTTT. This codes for CASSYGTGTNEKLFF.

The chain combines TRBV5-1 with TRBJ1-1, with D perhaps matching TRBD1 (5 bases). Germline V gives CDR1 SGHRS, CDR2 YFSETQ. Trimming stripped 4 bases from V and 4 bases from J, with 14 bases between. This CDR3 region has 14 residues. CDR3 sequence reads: CASSQGITLTEAFF. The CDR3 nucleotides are TGCGCCAGCAGCCAGGGTATAACCCTCACTGAAGCTTTCTTT.

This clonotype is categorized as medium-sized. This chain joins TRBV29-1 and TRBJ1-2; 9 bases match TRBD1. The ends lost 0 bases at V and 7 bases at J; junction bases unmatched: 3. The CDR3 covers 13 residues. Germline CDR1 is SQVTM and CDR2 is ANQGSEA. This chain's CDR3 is CSVEDGQGFGYTF. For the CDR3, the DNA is TGCAGCGTTGAAGACGGACAGGGGTTTGGCTACACCTTC. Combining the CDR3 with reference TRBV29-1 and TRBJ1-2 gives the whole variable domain SAVISQKPSRDICQRGTSLTIQCQVDSQVTMMFWYRQQPGQSLTLIATANQGSEATYESGFVIDKFPISRPNLTFSTLTVSNMSPEDSSIYLCSVEDGQGFGYTFGSGTRLTVV.

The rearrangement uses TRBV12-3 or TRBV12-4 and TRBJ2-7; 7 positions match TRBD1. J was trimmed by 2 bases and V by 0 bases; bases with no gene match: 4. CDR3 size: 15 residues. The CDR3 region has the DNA TGTGCCAGCAGTTTAGCGGGGACAGTCGCCTACGAGCAGTACTTC. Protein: CASSLAGTVAYEQYF.

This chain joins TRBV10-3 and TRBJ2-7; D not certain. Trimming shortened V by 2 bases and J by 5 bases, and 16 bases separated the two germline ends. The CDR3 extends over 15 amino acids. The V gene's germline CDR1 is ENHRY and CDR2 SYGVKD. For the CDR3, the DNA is TGTGCCATCAGTGAGCCCGGCGCAGCGACGGACGAGCAGTACTTC. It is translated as CAISEPGAATDEQYF.

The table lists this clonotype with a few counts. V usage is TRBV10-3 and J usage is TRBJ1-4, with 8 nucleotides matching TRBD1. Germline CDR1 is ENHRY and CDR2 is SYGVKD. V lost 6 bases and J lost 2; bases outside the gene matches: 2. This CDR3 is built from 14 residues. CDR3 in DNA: TGTGCCATCAGCCAGGGGGCGACTAATGAAAAACTGTTTTTT. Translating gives CAISQGATNEKLFF.

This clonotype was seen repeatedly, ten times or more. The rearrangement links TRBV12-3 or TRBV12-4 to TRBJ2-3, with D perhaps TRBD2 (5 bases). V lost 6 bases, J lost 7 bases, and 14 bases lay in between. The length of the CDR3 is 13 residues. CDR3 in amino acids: CASRRAGTNTQYF. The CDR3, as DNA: TGTGCCAGCAGAAGGGCGGGCACCAATACGCAGTATTTT.